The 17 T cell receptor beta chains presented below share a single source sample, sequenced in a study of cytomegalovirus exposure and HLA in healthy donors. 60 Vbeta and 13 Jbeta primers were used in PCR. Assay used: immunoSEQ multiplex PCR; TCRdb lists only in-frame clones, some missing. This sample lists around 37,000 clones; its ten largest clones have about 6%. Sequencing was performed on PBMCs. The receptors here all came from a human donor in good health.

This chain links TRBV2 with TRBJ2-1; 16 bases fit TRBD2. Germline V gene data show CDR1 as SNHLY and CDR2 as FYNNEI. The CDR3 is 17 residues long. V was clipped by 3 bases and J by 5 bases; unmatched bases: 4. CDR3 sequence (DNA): TGTGCCAGCAGTGAGGGACTAGCGGGGGGGCTCCACAATGAGCAGTTCTTC. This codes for CASSEGLAGGLHNEQFF. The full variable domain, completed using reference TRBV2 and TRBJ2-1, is EPEVTQTPSHQVTQMGQEVILRCVPISNHLYFYWYRQILGQKVEFLVSFYNNEISEKSEIFDDQFSVERPDGSNFTLKIRSTKLEDSAMYFCASSEGLAGGLHNEQFFGPGTRLTVL.

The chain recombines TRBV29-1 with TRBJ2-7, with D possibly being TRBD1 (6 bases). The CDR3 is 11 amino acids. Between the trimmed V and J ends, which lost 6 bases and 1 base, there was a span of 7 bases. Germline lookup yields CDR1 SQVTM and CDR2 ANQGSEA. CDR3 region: CSVGQSYEQYF. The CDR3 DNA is TGCAGCGTCGGACAGTCCTACGAGCAGTACTTC.

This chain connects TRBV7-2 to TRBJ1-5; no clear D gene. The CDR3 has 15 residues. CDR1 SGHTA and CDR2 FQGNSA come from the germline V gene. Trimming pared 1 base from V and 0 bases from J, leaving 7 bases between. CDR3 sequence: CASSLGDPSNQPQHF. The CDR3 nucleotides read TGTGCCAGCAGCTTAGGAGATCCTAGCAATCAGCCCCAGCATTTT.

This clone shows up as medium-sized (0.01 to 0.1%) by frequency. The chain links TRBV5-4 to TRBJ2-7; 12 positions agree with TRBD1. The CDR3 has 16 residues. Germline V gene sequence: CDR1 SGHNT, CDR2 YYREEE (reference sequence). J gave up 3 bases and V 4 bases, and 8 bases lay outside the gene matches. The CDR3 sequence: CASSRAGQGAVYEQYF. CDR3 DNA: TGTGCCAGCAGCCGAGCGGGACAGGGGGCTGTCTACGAGCAGTACTTC.

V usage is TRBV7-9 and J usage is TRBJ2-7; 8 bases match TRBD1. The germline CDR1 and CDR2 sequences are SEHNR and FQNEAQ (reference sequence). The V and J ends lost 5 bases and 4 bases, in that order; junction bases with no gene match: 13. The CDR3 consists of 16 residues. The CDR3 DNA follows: TGTGCCAGCAGCACCGGACAGGGCTGGGGGGCGTACGAGCAGTACTTC. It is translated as CASSTGQGWGAYEQYF.

CDR3 nucleotides: TGTGCCAGCAGTTCCCCGGGACAGGGGAGGGTTATCAAACCCCAGCATTTT. It yields the protein CASSSPGQGRVIKPQHF. The V and J genes are TRBV28 and TRBJ1-5; 10 nucleotides agree with TRBD1. Germline V gives CDR1 MDHEN, CDR2 SYDVKM. Unmatched junction bases numbered 16, after V lost 4 bases and J lost 10 bases. This CDR3 is built from 17 residues.

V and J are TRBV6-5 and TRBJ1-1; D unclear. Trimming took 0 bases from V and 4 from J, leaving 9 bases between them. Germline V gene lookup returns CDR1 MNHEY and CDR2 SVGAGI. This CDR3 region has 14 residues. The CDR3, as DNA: TGTGCCAGCAGTTACTCCCCCGCGAGCACTGAAGCTTTCTTT. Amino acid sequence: CASSYSPASTEAFF.

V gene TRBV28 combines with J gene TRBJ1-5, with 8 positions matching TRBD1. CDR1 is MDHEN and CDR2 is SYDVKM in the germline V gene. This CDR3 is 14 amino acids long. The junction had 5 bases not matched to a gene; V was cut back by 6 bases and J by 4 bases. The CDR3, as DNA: TGTGCCAGCAGGCCCGGGACAGGAAATCAGCCCCAGCATTTT. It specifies CASRPGTGNQPQHF.

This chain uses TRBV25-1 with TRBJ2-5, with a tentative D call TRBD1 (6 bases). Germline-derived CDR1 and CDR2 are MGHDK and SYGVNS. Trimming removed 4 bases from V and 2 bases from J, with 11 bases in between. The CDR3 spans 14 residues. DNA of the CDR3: TGTGCCAGCAGTGCCCCGAGGGGGCAAGAGACCCAGTACTTC. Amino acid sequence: CASSAPRGQETQYF.

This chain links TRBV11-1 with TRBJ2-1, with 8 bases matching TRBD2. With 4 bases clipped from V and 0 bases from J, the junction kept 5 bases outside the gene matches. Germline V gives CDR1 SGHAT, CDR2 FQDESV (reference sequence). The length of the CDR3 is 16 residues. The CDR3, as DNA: TGTGCCAGCAGCTGGACTAGCCCGAGCTCCTACAATGAGCAGTTCTTC. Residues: CASSWTSPSSYNEQFF.

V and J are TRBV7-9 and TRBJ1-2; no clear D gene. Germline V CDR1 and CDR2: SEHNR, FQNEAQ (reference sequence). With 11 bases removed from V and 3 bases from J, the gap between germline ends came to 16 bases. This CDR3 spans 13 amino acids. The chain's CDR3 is CAGRESLDYGYTF. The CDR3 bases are TGTGCCGGACGGGAAAGCCTCGACTATGGCTACACCTTC.

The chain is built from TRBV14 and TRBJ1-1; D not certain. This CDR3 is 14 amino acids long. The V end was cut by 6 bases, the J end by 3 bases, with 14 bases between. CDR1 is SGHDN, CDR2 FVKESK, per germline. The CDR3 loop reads CASSPKSKYTEAFF. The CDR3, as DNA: TGTGCCAGCAGTCCTAAATCCAAATACACTGAAGCTTTCTTT. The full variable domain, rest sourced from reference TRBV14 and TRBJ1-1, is EAGVTQFPSHSVIEKGQTVTLRCDPISGHDNLYWYRRVMGKEIKFLLHFVKESKQDESGMPNNRFLAERTGGTYSTLKVQPAELEDSGVYFCASSPKSKYTEAFFGQGTRLTVV.

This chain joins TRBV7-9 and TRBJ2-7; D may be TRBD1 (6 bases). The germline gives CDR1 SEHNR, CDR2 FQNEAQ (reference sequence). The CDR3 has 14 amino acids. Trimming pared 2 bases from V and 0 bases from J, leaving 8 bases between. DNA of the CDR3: TGTGCCAGCAGCTTATCAGGGGTCTCCTACGAGCAGTACTTC. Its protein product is CASSLSGVSYEQYF.

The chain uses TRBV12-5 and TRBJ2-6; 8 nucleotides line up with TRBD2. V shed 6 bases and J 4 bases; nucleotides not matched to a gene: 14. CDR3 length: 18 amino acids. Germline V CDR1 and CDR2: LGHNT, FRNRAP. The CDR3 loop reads CASGPTGGRFVGANVLTF. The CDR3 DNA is TGTGCTAGTGGCCCGACAGGCGGGAGGTTCGTGGGGGCCAACGTCCTGACTTTC. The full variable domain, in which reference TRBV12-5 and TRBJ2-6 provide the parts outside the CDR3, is DARVTQTPRHKVTEMGQEVTMRCQPILGHNTVFWYRQTMMQGLELLAYFRNRAPLDDSGMPKDRFSAEMPDATLATLKIQPSEPRDSAVYFCASGPTGGRFVGANVLTFGAGSRLTVL.

The CDR3 here is CASSVLTGNTEAFF. CDR3 DNA sequence: TGTGCCAGCAGTGTACTGACAGGGAACACTGAAGCTTTCTTT. The chain has TRBV28 and TRBJ1-1; a weak D match, TRBD1 (6 bases). Deletions cut 5 bases from V and 1 base from J, with 11 bases between. Germline-derived CDR1 and CDR2 are MDHEN and SYDVKM. This CDR3 comprises 14 residues.

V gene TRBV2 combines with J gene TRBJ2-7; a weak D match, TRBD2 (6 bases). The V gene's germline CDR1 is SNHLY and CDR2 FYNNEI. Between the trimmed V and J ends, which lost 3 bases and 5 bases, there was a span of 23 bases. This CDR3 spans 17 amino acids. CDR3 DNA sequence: TGTGCCAGCAGTGATACAATTCCGGCTAGCGCAATCCACGAGCAGTACTTC. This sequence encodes CASSDTIPASAIHEQYF.

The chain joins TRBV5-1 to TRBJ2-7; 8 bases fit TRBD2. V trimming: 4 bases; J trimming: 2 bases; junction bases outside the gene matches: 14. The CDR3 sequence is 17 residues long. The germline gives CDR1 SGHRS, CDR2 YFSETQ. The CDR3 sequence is CASSATPLAGRTYEQYF. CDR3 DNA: TGCGCCAGCAGCGCCACTCCTTTAGCGGGGAGAACCTACGAGCAGTACTTC.